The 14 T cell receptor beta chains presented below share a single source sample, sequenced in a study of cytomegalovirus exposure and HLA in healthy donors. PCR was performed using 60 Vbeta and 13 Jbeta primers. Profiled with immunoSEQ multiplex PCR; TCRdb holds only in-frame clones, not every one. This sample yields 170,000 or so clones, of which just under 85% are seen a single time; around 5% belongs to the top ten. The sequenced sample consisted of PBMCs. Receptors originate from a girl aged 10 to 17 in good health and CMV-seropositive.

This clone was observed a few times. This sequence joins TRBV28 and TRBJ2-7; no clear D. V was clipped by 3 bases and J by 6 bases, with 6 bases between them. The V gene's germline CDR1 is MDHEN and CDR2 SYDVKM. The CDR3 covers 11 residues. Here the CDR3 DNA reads TGTGCCAGCAGTTTCTCGTCCGAGCAGTACTTC. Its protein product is CASSFSSEQYF. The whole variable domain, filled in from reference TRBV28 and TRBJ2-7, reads DVKVTQSSRYLVKRTGEKVFLECVQDMDHENMFWYRQDPGLGLRLIYFSYDVKMKEKGDIPEGYSVSREKKERFSLILESASTNQTSMYLCASSFSSEQYFGPGTRLTVT.

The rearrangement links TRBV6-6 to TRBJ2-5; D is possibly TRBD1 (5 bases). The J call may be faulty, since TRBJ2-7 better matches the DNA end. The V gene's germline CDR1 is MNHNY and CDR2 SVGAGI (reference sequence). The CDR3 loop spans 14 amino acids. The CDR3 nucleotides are TGTGCCAGCACCGCCCGCACAGGCGTCTACGAGCAGTACTTC. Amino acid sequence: CASTARTGVYEQYF.

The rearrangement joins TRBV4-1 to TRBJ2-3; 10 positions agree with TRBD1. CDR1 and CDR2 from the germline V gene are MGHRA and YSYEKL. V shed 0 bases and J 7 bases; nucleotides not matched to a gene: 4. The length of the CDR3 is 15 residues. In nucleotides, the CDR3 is TGCGCCAGCAGCCAAGATGAGACAGGGGGCTATACGCAGTATTTT. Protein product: CASSQDETGGYTQYF.

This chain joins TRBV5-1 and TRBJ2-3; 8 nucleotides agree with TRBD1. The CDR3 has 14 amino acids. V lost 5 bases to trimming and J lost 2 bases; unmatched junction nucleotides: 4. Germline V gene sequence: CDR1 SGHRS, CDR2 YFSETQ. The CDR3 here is CASRGQGHTDTQYF. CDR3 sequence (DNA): TGCGCCAGCAGAGGACAGGGACACACAGATACGCAGTATTTT.

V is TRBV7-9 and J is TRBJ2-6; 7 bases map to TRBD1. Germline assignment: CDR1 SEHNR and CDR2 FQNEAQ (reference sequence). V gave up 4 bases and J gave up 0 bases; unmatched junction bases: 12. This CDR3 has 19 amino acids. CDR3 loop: CASSSRQGDFHSGANVLTF. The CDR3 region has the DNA TGTGCCAGCAGCTCACGGCAGGGGGATTTTCACTCTGGGGCCAACGTCCTGACTTTC.

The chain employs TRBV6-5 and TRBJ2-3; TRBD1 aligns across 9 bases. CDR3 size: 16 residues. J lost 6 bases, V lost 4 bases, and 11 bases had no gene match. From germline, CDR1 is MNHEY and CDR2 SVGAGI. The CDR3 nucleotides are TGTGCCAGCAGTTCTCCCGGGACAGGGTTGGCGGATACGCAGTATTTT. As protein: CASSSPGTGLADTQYF.

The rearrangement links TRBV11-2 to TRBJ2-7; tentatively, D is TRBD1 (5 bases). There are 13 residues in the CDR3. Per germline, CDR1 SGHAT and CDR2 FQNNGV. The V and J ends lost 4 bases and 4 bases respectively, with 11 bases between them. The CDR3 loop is CASSSDTLYEQYF. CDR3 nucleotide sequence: TGTGCCAGCAGCTCGGACACCCTATACGAGCAGTACTTC.

This CDR3 is CASRPTGSAEAFF. The CDR3 region has the DNA TGTGCCAGCAGGCCCACAGGGAGCGCTGAAGCTTTCTTT. The rearrangement uses TRBV6-1 and TRBJ1-1; D may be TRBD1 (6 bases). CDR1 and CDR2 from the germline V gene are MNHNS and SASEGT. V lost 6 bases and J 6 bases, leaving 14 bases between the germline ends. There are 13 residues in the CDR3.

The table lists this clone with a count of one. CDR3 sequence: CASTQGYKNTEAFF. The DNA of the CDR3 is TGTGCCAGCACCCAGGGGTATAAGAACACTGAAGCTTTCTTT. The J gene is TRBJ1-1, the V gene TRBV5-4; possible D gene TRBD1, 6 bases. V lost 6 bases and J 1 base, leaving 13 bases between the germline ends. Germline V CDR1 and CDR2: SGHNT, YYREEE (reference sequence). This CDR3 contains 14 residues.

CDR3 nucleotide sequence: TGTGCCTGGAGTGTACAGGGCCTCGAGCAGTACTTC. Protein: CAWSVQGLEQYF. The V gene is TRBV30, the J gene TRBJ2-7, with TRBD1 as a possible D gene (6 bases). V was trimmed by 0 bases and J by 6 bases, leaving 9 bases between them. This CDR3 is 12 amino acids long. Germline CDR1 GTSNPN, CDR2 SVGIG (reference sequence).

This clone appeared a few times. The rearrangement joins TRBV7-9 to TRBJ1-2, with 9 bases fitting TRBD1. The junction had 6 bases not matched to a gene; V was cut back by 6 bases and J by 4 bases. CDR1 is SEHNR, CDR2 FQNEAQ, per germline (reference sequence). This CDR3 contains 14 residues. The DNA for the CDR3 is TGTGCCAGCAGGGGGGACAGGGAGACCTATGGCTACACCTTC. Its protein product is CASRGDRETYGYTF.

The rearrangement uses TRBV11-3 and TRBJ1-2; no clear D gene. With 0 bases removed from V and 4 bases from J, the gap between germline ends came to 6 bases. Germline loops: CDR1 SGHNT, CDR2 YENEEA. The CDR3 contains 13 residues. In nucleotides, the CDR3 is TGTGCCAGCAGCTTAGAGACTGGCTATGGCTACACCTTC. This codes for CASSLETGYGYTF.

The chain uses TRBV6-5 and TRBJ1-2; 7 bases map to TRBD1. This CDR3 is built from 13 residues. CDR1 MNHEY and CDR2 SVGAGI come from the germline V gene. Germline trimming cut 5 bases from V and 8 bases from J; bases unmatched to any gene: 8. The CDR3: CASSQGNRGGYTF. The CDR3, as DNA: TGTGCCAGCAGTCAGGGTAACAGGGGAGGCTACACCTTC.

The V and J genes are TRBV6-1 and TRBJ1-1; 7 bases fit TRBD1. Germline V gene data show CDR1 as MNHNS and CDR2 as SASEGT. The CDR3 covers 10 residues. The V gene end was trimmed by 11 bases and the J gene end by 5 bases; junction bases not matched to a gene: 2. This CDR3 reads CADRETEAFF. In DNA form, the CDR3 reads TGTGCCGACAGGGAGACTGAAGCTTTCTTT.